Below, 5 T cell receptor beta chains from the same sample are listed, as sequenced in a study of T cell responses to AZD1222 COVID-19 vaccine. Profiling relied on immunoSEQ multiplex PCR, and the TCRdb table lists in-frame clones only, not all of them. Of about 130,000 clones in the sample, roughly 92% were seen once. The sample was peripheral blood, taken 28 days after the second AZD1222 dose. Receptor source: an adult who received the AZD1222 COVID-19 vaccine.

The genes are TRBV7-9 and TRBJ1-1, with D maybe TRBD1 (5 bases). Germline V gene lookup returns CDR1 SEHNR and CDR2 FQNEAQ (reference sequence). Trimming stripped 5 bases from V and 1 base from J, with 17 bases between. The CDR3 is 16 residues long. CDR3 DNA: TGTGCCAGCAGCCCCAGGCCGGGCGGACAGAACACTGAAGCTTTCTTT. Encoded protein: CASSPRPGGQNTEAFF.

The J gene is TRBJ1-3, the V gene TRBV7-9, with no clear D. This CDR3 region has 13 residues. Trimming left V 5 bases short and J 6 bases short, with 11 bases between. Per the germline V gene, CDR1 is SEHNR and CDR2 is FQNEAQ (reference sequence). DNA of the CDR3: TGTGCCAGCAGCCCCGGCATCGTAAACACCATATATTTT. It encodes CASSPGIVNTIYF.

CDR3 bases: TGTGCCAGCAGTTCCCGAGCGGAAAGCTCCTACGAGCAGTACTTC. Its protein is CASSSRAESSYEQYF. The chain uses TRBV27 and TRBJ2-7; possibly TRBD2 for D (5 bases). Germline-derived CDR1 and CDR2 are MNHEY and SMNVEV (reference sequence). The ends were cut back, 4 bases at V and 0 bases at J, with 13 bases in the middle. This CDR3 contains 15 residues.

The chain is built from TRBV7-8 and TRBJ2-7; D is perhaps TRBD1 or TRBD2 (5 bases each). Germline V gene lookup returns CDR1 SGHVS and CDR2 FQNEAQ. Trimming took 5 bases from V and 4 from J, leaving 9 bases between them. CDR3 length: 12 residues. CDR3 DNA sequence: TGTGCCAGCAGCCCGGGACCTTACGAGCAGTACTTC. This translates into CASSPGPYEQYF.

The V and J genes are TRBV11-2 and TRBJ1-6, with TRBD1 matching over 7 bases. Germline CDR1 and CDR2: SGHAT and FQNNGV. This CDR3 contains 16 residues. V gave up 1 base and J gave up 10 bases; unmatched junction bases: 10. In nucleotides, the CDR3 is TGTGCCAGCAGCTTAGCAGCCGGGACAGTAGGGTCACCCCTCCACTTT. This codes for CASSLAAGTVGSPLHF.